This TCR beta chain was sequenced in a study of shared clonotypes between healthy human individuals. Positive CCR7 selection of CD45RO-negative cells yielded the naive CD8 cells, and terminally differentiated effector memory CD45RA+ cells were excluded. The CDR3 runs 17 residues. The germline V and J ends were trimmed by 2 bases and 4 bases, with 21 bases remaining between them. The V gene's germline CDR1 is MNHEY and CDR2 SMNVEV (reference sequence). Genomic DNA (from each subset) was split evenly across several immunoSEQ plates. The method was immunoSEQ multiplex PCR; TCRdb's version includes in-frame clones alone and lacks a portion of them. The sample consists of millions of clones, 93% of them appearing once.

Sequences were obtained from naive CD8+ T cells from PBMCs. The chain employs TRBV27 and TRBJ2-7; tentative D call: TRBD2 (6 bases). This TCR was sampled from a young man in good health. Some clones in this sample may be carry-over from other donors' samples. The CDR3 spells CASSLLGTGGPLYEQYF. As DNA, the CDR3 is TGTGCCAGCAGTTTACTGGGGACTGGAGGCCCCCTATACGAGCAGTACTTC.